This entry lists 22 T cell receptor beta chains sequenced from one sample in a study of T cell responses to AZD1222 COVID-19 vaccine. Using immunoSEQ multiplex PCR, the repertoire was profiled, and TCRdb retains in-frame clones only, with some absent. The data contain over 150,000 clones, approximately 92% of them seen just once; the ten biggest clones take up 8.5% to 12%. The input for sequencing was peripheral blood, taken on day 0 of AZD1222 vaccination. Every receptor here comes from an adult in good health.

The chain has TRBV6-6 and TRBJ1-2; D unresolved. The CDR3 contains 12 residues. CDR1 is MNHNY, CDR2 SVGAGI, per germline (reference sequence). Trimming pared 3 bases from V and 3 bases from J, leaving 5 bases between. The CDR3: CASSYRDYGYTF. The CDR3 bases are TGTGCCAGCAGTTATCGAGACTATGGCTACACCTTC.

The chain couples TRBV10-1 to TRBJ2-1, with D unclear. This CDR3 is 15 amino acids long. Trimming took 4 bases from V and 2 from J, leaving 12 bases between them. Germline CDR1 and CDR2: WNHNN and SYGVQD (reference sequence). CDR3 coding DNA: TGCGCCAGCAGTGGGTTTGATTCTCCCTACAATGAGCAGTTCTTC. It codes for CASSGFDSPYNEQFF.

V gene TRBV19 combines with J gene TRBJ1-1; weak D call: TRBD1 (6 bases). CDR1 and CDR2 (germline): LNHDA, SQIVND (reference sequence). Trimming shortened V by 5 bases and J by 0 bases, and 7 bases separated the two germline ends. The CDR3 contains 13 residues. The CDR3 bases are TGTGCCAGTAGTTCAGGGGTGAACACTGAAGCTTTCTTT. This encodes CASSSGVNTEAFF. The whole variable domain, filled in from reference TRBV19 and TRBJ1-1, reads DGGITQSPKYLFRKEGQNVTLSCEQNLNHDAMYWYRQDPGQGLRLIYYSQIVNDFQKGDIAEGYSVSREKKESFPLTVTSAQKNPTAFYLCASSSGVNTEAFFGQGTRLTVV.

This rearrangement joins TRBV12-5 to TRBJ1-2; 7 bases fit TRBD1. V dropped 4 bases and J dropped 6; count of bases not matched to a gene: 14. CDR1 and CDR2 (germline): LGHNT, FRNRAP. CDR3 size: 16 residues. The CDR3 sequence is CASGWELVGQGDGYTF. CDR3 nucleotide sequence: TGTGCTAGTGGTTGGGAACTTGTAGGGCAGGGGGATGGCTACACCTTC.

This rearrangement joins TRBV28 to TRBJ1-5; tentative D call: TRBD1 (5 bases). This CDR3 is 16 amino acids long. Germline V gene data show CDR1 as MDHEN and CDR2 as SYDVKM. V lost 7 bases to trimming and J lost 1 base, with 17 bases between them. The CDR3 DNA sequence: TGTGCCAGCAACCCCGGGGGGGTAGGGAGCAATCAGCCCCAGCATTTT. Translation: CASNPGGVGSNQPQHF.

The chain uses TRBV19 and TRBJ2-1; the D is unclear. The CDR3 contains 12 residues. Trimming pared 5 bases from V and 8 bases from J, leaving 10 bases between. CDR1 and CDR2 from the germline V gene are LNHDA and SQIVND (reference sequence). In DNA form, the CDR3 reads TGTGCCAGTAGTCTAAGTGGGGATGAGCAGTTCTTC. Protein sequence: CASSLSGDEQFF.

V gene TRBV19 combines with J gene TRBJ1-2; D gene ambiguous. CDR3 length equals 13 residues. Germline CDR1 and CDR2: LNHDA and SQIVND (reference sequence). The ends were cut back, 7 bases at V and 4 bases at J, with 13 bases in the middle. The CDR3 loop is CASKDSAGYGYTF. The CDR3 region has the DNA TGTGCCAGTAAGGATTCGGCGGGCTATGGCTACACCTTC. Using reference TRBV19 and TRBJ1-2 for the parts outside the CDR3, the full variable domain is DGGITQSPKYLFRKEGQNVTLSCEQNLNHDAMYWYRQDPGQGLRLIYYSQIVNDFQKGDIAEGYSVSREKKESFPLTVTSAQKNPTAFYLCASKDSAGYGYTFGSGTRLTVV.

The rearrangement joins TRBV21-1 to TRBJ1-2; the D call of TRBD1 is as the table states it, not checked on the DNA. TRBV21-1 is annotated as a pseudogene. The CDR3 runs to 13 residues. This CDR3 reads CASRRQGLSGYTF. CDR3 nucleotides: TGTGCCAGCAGAAGACAGGGTTTAAGCGGCTACACCTTC.

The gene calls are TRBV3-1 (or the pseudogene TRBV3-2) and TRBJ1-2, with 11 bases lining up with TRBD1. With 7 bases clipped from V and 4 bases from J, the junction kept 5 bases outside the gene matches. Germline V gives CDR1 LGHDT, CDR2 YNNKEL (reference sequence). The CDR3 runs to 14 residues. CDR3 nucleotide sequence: TGTGCCAGCACGCCGGGGACAGGGGGCTATGGCTACACCTTC. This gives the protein CASTPGTGGYGYTF.

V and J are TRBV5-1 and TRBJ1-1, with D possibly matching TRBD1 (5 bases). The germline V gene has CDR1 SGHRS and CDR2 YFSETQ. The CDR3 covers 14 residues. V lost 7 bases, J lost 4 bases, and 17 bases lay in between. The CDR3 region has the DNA TGCGCCAGCGCGGGGGGATCCGGAGGCACTGAAGCTTTCTTT. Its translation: CASAGGSGGTEAFF.

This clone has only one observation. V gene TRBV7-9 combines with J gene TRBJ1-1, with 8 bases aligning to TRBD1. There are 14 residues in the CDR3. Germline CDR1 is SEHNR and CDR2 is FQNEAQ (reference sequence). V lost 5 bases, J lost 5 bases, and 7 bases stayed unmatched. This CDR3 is CASSPRTGRTEAFF. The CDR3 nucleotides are TGTGCCAGCAGCCCAAGGACAGGGAGGACTGAAGCTTTCTTT.

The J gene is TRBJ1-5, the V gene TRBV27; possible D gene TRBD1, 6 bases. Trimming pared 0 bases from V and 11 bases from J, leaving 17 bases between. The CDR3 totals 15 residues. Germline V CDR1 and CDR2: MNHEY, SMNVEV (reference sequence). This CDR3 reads CASSLSTGPQSAQHF. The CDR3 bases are TGTGCCAGCAGTTTATCGACAGGCCCCCAATCAGCCCAGCATTTT.

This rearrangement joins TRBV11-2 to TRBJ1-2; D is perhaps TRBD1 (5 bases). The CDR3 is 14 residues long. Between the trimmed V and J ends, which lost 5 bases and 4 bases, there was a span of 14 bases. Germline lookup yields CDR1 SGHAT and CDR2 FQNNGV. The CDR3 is CASSASLGGYGYTF. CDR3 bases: TGTGCCAGCAGCGCAAGTCTTGGGGGCTATGGCTACACCTTC.

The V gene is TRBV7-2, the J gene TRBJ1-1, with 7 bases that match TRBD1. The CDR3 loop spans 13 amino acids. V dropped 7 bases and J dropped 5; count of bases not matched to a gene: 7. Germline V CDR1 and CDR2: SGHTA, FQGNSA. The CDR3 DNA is TGTGCCAGCACCTACAGGGGAGGGACTGAAGCTTTCTTT. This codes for CASTYRGGTEAFF.

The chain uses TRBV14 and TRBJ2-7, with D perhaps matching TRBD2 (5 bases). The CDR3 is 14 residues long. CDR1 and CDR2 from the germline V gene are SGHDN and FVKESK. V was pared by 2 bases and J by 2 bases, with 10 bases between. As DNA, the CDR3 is TGTGCCAGCAGCCAACAAGACGGGGCCTACGAGCAGTACTTC. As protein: CASSQQDGAYEQYF.

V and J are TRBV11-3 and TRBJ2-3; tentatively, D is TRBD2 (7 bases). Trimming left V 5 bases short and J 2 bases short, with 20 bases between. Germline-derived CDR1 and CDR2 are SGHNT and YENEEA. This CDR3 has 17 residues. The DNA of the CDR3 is TGTGCCAGCAGCACCCAACGGGGGGACACCATCACAGATACGCAGTATTTT. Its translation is CASSTQRGDTITDTQYF.

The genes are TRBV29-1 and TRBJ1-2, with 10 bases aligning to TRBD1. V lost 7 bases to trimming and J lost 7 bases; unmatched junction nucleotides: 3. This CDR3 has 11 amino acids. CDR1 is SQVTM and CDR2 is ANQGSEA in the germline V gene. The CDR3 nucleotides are TGCAGCGGAGGACAGGGGGGTGGCTACACCTTC. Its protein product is CSGGQGGGYTF.

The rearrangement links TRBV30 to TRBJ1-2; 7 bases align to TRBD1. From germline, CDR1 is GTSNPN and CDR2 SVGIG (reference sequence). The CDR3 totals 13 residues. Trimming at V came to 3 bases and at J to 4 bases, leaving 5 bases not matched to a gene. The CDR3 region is CAWSIGTAYGYTF. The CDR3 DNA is TGTGCCTGGAGCATCGGGACAGCCTATGGCTACACCTTC.

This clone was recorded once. For the CDR3, the DNA is TGTGCCAGCAGCTTAGGGGGACTAGTATCGGAGGAGACCCAGTACTTC. Its protein product is CASSLGGLVSEETQYF. V gene TRBV11-3 combines with J gene TRBJ2-5; 8 bases match TRBD2. CDR3 size: 16 residues. With V trimmed by 1 base and J by 5 bases, 9 bases remained unmatched. Germline V gene lookup returns CDR1 SGHNT and CDR2 YENEEA.

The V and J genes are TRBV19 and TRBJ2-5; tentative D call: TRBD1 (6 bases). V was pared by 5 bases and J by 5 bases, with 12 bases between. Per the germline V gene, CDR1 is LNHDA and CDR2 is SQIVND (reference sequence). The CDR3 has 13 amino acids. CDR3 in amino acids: CASSEQGRETQYF. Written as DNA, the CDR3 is TGTGCCAGTAGTGAACAGGGTCGGGAGACCCAGTACTTC. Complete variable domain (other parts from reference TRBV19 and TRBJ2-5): DGGITQSPKYLFRKEGQNVTLSCEQNLNHDAMYWYRQDPGQGLRLIYYSQIVNDFQKGDIAEGYSVSREKKESFPLTVTSAQKNPTAFYLCASSEQGRETQYFGPGTRLLVL.

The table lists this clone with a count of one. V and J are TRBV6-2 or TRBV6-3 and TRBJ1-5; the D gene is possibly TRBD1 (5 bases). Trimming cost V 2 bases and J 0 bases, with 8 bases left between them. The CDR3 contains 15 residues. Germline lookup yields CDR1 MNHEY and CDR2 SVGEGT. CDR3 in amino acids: CASSYVGVSNQPQHF. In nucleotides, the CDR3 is TGTGCCAGCAGTTACGTAGGGGTTAGCAATCAGCCCCAGCATTTT.

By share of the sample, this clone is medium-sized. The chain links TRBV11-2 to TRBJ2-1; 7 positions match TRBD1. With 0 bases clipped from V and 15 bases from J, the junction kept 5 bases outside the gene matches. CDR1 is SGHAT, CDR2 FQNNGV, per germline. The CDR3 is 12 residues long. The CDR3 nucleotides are TGTGCCAGCAGCTTAGATCAACAGGGGCCGTTCTTC. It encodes CASSLDQQGPFF.